This TCR beta chain was recovered during a study of T cell responses to AZD1222 COVID-19 vaccine. Findings of the study overall: Females outnumbered males among donors, who were mostly white British; clonal diversity was possibly underestimated.

Clones were read by immunoSEQ multiplex PCR, and TCRdb kept only the in-frame ones, dropping some. This sample has 75,000 to 100,000 clones, with 88% found just once. Regarding this clone: Its antigen is undetermined.

Germline V gene lookup returns CDR1 ENHRY and CDR2 SYGVKD. V was pared by 2 bases and J by 4 bases, with 7 bases of the junction left unmatched. The CDR3 is made up of 17 amino acids. This TCR was recovered from an adult in good health. The chain employs TRBV10-3 and TRBJ2-1, with 11 bases that match TRBD2. The starting material was peripheral blood, obtained on day 0 of AZD1222 vaccination. The CDR3 here is CAISEVEGLADYNEQFF. DNA of the CDR3: TGTGCCATCAGTGAGGTGGAGGGACTAGCGGATTACAATGAGCAGTTCTTC.